The 2 T cell receptor beta chains given below trace back to one sample, sequenced in a study of radiation and T cells in renal cell carcinoma. Time point in this sample: blood 4 weeks post-SBRT, at nephrectomy. The treatment was: 15 Gy SBRT to primary tumor, nephrectomy 4 weeks later. TCRdb keeps only in-frame clones here, not all; method: immunoSEQ multiplex PCR. The table shows about 78,000 clones, with about 89% occurring only once. The starting material was blood, obtained from a patient whose treatment included radiotherapy and nephrectomy. All receptors derive from a woman aged 70-85 years with renal cell carcinoma.

This clone was recorded only once. J is TRBJ2-1 and V is TRBV5-1, with D possibly being TRBD2 (5 bases). The CDR3 totals 13 residues. Germline V gene sequence: CDR1 SGHRS, CDR2 YFSETQ. V lost 4 bases and J lost 4, with 9 bases in between. The CDR3 protein is CASSIGVYNEQFF. The CDR3 bases are TGCGCCAGCAGCATCGGGGTGTACAATGAGCAGTTCTTC.

The rearrangement links TRBV27 to TRBJ1-1; D is perhaps TRBD1 (5 bases). Between the trimmed V and J ends, which lost 7 bases and 4 bases, there was a span of 13 bases. The CDR3 length is 13 residues. Per the germline V gene, CDR1 is MNHEY and CDR2 is SMNVEV (reference sequence). CDR3 bases: TGTGCCAGCACGCGGGGGAAGGGCACTGAAGCTTTCTTT. Encoded protein: CASTRGKGTEAFF.